These T cell receptor beta chains were read from a single sample in a study of Graves' ophthalmopathy and Graves' hyperthyroidism. TCRdb reprocessed the multiplex PCR reads via MiXCR and lists one record per CDR3 protein. The data show around 520,000 distinct CDR3 sequences, approximately 35% seen once. The specimen sequenced was peripheral blood or thyroid tissue (not recorded which). Source of these receptors: an adult man with Graves' hyperthyroidism. CDR3s include the opening cysteine and the closing phenylalanine or tryptophan. Each record gives: D gene, J gene, V gene, clone size, CDR3 protein, CDR3 DNA. D genes are given only for firm matches. Only some rows state a clone size, as once, few, many or a class for expanded clones.

NA,TRBJ2-2,TRBV7-9,NA,CASSPHRDRELFF,TGTGCCAGCAGTCCACACCGGGACAGGGAGCTGTTTTTT
NA,TRBJ2-6,TRBV5-1,NA,CASSLDQISGANVLTF,TGCGCCAGCAGCTTGGATCAGATCTCTGGGGCCAACGTCCTGACTTTC
NA,TRBJ1-2,TRBV7-9,many,CASSFGQGRGYTF,TGTGCCAGCAGCTTCGGACAAGGCCGAGGCTACACCTTC
TRBD1,TRBJ1-2,TRBV9,many,CASSAPGQGAGYGYTF,TGTGCCAGCAGCGCCCCCGGACAGGGGGCTGGCTATGGCTACACCTTC
NA,TRBJ1-1,TRBV20-1,NA,CSASPAGLTGTEAFF,TGCAGTGCTAGCCCGGCGGGCTTGACGGGCACTGAAGCTTTCTTT
TRBD2,TRBJ2-7,TRBV7-3,NA,CASSSTGTSGIYEQYF,TGTGCCAGCAGCTCCACCGGGACTAGCGGAATCTACGAGCAGTACTTC
NA,TRBJ2-7,TRBV28,NA,CASSVLSEAYEQYF,TGTGCCAGCAGTGTACTCTCAGAGGCCTACGAGCAGTACTTC
TRBD1,TRBJ2-7,TRBV20-1,NA,CSAATGGSYEQYF,TGCAGTGCTGCAACAGGGGGATCCTACGAGCAGTACTTC
TRBD2,TRBJ2-5,TRBV7-2,NA,CTSGLDPSGGAETQYF,TGTACCAGCGGCTTAGATCCTAGCGGGGGGGCAGAGACCCAGTACTTC
NA,TRBJ1-3,TRBV30,few,CAWSSDSGNTIYF,TGTGCCTGGAGTTCGGACTCTGGAAACACCATATATTTT
TRBD1,TRBJ1-5,TRBV7-9,NA,CASSLARGGYNEPQHF,TGTGCCAGCAGCTTAGCCAGGGGGGGTTACAATGAGCCCCAGCATTTT
NA,TRBJ1-2,TRBV19,NA,CASSMRDLGASNYGYTF,TGTGCCAGTAGTATGAGGGACCTGGGGGCCTCTAACTATGGCTACACCTTC
NA,TRBJ2-5,TRBV11-3,NA,CASSAPGSRETQYF,TGTGCCAGCAGTGCACCTGGGTCACGGGAGACCCAGTACTTC
NA,TRBJ2-5,TRBV11-2,NA,CASSQTAGAGDTQYF,TGCGCCAGCAGCCAGACGGCGGGGGCGGGAGATACGCAGTACTTC
NA,TRBJ1-1,TRBV3-1,NA,CASSQGQGGPGAFF,TGTGCCAGCAGCCAGGGGCAAGGCGGACCCGGGGCTTTCTTT
NA,TRBJ2-7,TRBV7-9,NA,CASSPPLGSSYNEQYF,TGTGCCAGCAGCCCCCCTCTGGGGAGCTCCTACAATGAGCAGTACTTC
NA,TRBJ1-1,TRBV7-9,NA,CASSLDLGSTNTEAFF,TGTGCCAGCAGCTTAGATCTGGGCAGCACTAACACTGAAGCTTTCTTT
TRBD1,TRBJ1-1,TRBV29-1,NA,CSLGTGPTEAFF,TGCAGCCTGGGGACAGGGCCGACTGAAGCTTTCTTT
TRBD1,TRBJ1-1,TRBV10-3,NA,CAISETGEVEAFF,TGTGCCATCAGTGAGACAGGGGAGGTTGAAGCTTTCTTT
TRBD1,TRBJ2-1,TRBV20-1,NA,CSARRGPADNEQFF,TGCAGTGCTAGAAGGGGGCCAGCAGACAATGAGCAGTTCTTC
NA,TRBJ2-7,TRBV10-3,NA,CAICSARPGTSGVYEQYF,NA
TRBD1,TRBJ2-5,TRBV5-8,NA,CASSLGAGGPETQYF,TGTGCCAGCAGCTTGGGGGCAGGGGGTCCCGAGACCCAGTACTTC
NA,TRBJ1-5,TRBV19,many,CASSIVGGPLLSNQPQHF,TGTGCCAGTAGTATAGTTGGGGGCCCTCTTCTTAGCAATCAGCCCCAGCATTTT
NA,TRBJ2-5,TRBV12-3/TRBV12-4,many,CASSWGSGQETQYF,TGTGCCAGCAGTTGGGGTTCTGGGCAAGAGACCCAGTACTTC
NA,TRBJ2-7,TRBV12-3/TRBV12-4,many,CASSSTVTYEQYF,TGTGCCAGCAGTTCAACAGTAACCTACGAGCAGTACTTC
NA,TRBJ1-2,TRBV7-2,once,CASSLVRGAGGYTF,TGTGCCAGCAGCTTAGTACGCGGGGCGGGTGGCTACACCTTC
TRBD2,TRBJ2-7,TRBV6-5,few,CASSKLAGVYEQYF,TGTGCCAGCAGTAAACTAGCGGGAGTTTACGAGCAGTACTTC
NA,TRBJ2-6,TRBV29-1,NA,CSLDHSGANVLTF,TGCAGCTTGGATCACTCTGGGGCCAACGTCCTGACTTTC
TRBD1,TRBJ1-4,TRBV12-3/TRBV12-4,NA,CASRSSGLRDRGEKLFF,TGTGCCAGCAGATCGTCAGGTCTCAGGGACAGGGGTGAAAAACTGTTTTTT
NA,TRBJ1-6,TRBV5-8,many,CASSGEPGAANSPLHF,TGTGCCAGCAGCGGGGAGCCAGGGGCTGCGAATTCACCCCTCCACTTT
NA,TRBJ2-7,TRBV6-6,few,CASILVGGANYEQYF,NA
TRBD1,TRBJ1-4,TRBV11-2,few,CASSLRQGAAEKLFF,TGTGCCAGCAGCTTGAGACAGGGGGCGGCTGAAAAACTGTTTTTT
NA,TRBJ2-7,TRBV2,NA,CASSLFGSRYEQYFGPHYEQYF,NA
NA,TRBJ1-1,TRBV4-2,many,CASSQARGGANTEAFF,TGTGCCAGCAGCCAAGCCAGGGGCGGCGCGAACACTGAAGCTTTCTTT
NA,TRBJ1-5,TRBV24-1,many,CATSDRQVGQPQHF,TGTGCCACCAGTGATCGACAGGTTGGGCAGCCCCAGCATTTT
TRBD1,TRBJ2-5,TRBV19,NA,CASSGDRGLETQYF,TGTGCCAGTAGTGGGGACAGGGGGCTAGAGACCCAGTACTTC
NA,TRBJ2-5,TRBV29-1,few,CSVATGPTQETQYF,TGCAGCGTTGCTACAGGGCCTACCCAAGAGACCCAGTACTTC
TRBD1,TRBJ1-2,TRBV10-3,NA,CAIRDVTGGRGYTF,TGTGCCATCAGAGACGTGACAGGGGGACGTGGCTACACCTTC
TRBD2,TRBJ2-7,TRBV7-2,many,CASSLFAGGSYEQYF,TGTGCCAGCAGCTTATTTGCGGGAGGCTCCTACGAGCAGTACTTC
NA,TRBJ2-5,TRBV7-9,NA,CASSLALTGEEETQYF,TGTGCCAGCAGCTTAGCGCTAACCGGGGAGGAGGAGACCCAGTACTTC
NA,TRBJ1-1,TRBV2,many,CASRLQGAEAFF,TGTGCCAGCCGCCTCCAGGGCGCTGAAGCTTTCTTT
TRBD1,TRBJ2-5,TRBV12-3/TRBV12-4,many,CASSLSGQGFETQYF,TGTGCCAGCAGTCTCTCGGGACAGGGGTTCGAGACCCAGTACTTC
TRBD1,TRBJ2-5,TRBV29-1,many,CSVESTGALETQYF,TGCAGCGTTGAGTCGACAGGGGCACTGGAGACCCAGTACTTC
TRBD1,TRBJ1-5,TRBV7-8,many,CASSDNAGTGGSLGNQPQHF,TGTGCCAGCAGCGATAACGCCGGGACAGGGGGCTCTTTAGGCAATCAGCCCCAGCATTTT
NA,TRBJ2-3,TRBV9,NA,CASSEDVFTDTQYF,TGTGCCAGCAGCGAAGACGTATTCACAGATACGCAGTATTTT